Described below is a single T cell receptor (beta chain) sequence and its context. The target antigen is unknown. Additional DNA sequences in this sample encode the identical CDR3. CDR3 length: 12 amino acids. With V trimmed by 7 bases and J by 6 bases, 6 bases remained unmatched. Germline CDR1 and CDR2: MNHEY and SVGAGI. Profiled with immunoSEQ multiplex PCR; TCRdb holds only in-frame clones, not every one. The sample yields about 20,000 clones, 60% to 75% seen once. These data originate in a study of PD-1 blockade in classical Hodgkin lymphoma. General study findings and limits: Some patients started nivolumab under 1 year after ASCT, and they were excluded. When set against healthy donors, newly diagnosed patients were reported to show lower baseline TCR diversity. Patients newly diagnosed and complete responders had comparable baseline diversity.

The time point here: cycle 4 day 1 (C4D1), after more than five weeks of nivolumab. No patient escaped relapse after autologous stem cell transplantation, and brentuximab vedotin exposure varied. Relapsed/refractory classical Hodgkin lymphoma patients had complete, partial or progressive responses. This receptor was obtained from a human donor with classical Hodgkin lymphoma. The specimen was peripheral blood mononuclear cells (PBMCs), collected before the fourth cycle of nivolumab. V gene TRBV6-5 combines with J gene TRBJ2-7; 7 bases are a match to TRBD1. The CDR3 spells CASKRQGTEQYF. In nucleotides, the CDR3 is TGTGCCAGCAAGAGACAGGGTACCGAGCAGTACTTC.